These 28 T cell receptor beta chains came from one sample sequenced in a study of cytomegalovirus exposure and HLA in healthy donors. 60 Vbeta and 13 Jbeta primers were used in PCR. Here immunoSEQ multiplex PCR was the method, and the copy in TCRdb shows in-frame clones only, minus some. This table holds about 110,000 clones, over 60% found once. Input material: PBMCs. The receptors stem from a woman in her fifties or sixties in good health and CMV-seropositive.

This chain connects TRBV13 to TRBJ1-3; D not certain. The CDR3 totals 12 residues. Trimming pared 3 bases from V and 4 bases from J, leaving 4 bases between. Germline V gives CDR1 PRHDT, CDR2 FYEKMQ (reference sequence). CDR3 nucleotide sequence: TGTGCCAGCAGCTTGGGCGGAAACACCATATATTTT. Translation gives CASSLGGNTIYF.

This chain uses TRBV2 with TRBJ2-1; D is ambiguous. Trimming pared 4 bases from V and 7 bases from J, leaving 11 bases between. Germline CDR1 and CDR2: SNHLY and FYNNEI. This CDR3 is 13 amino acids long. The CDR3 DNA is TGTGCCAGCAGTGCCACTAATTTAAATGAGCAGTTCTTC. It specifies CASSATNLNEQFF. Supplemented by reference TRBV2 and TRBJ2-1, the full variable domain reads EPEVTQTPSHQVTQMGQEVILRCVPISNHLYFYWYRQILGQKVEFLVSFYNNEISEKSEIFDDQFSVERPDGSNFTLKIRSTKLEDSAMYFCASSATNLNEQFFGPGTRLTVL.

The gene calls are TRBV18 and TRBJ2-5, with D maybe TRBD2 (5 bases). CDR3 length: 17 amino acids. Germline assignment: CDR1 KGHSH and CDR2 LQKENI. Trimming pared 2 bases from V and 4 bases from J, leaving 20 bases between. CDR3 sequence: CASSPMASSEAGETQYF. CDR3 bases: TGTGCCAGCTCACCAATGGCTAGCTCAGAGGCGGGAGAGACCCAGTACTTC.

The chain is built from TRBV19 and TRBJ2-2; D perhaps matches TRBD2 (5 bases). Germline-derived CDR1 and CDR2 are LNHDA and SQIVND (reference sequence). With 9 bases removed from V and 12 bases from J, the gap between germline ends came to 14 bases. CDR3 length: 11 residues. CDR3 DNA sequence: TGTGCCAGCGGACTTTCTCGGCAGCTGTTTTTT. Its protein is CASGLSRQLFF.

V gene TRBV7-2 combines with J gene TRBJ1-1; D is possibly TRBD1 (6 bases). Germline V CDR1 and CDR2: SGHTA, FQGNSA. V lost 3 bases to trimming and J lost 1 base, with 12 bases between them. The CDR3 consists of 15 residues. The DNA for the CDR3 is TGTGCCAGCAGCTTCCACGGACAGAAGAACACTGAAGCTTTCTTT. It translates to CASSFHGQKNTEAFF.

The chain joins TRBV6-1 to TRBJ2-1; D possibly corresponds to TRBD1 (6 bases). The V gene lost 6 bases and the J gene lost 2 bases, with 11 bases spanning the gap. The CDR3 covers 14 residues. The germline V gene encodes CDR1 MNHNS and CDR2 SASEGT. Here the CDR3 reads CASSGTRTYNEQFF. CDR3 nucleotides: TGTGCCAGCAGCGGGACACGCACCTACAATGAGCAGTTCTTC.

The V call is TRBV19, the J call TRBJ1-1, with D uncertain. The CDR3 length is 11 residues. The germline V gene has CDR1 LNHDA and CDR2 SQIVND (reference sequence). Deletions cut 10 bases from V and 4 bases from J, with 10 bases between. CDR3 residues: CATNVRTEAFF. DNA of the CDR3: TGTGCCACTAACGTACGCACTGAAGCTTTCTTT.

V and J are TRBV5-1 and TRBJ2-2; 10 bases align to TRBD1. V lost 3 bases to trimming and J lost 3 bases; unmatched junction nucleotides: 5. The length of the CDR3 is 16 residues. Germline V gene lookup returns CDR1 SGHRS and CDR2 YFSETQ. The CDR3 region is CASSSRDRGYTGELFF. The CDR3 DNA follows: TGCGCCAGCAGCTCCCGGGACAGGGGCTACACCGGGGAGCTGTTTTTT.

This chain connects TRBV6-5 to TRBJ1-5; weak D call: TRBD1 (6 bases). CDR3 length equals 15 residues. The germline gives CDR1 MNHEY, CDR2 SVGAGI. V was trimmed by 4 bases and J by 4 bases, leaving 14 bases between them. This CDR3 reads CASSWAQGKNQPQHF. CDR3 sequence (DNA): TGTGCCAGCAGTTGGGCCCAGGGGAAGAATCAGCCCCAGCATTTT.

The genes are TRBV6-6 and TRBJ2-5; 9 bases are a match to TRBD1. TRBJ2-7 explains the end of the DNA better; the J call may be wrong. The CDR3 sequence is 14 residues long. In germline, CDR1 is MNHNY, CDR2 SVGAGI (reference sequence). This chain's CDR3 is CASRQGQGTYEQYF. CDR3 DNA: TGTGCCAGCAGGCAGGGACAGGGAACTTACGAGCAGTACTTC.

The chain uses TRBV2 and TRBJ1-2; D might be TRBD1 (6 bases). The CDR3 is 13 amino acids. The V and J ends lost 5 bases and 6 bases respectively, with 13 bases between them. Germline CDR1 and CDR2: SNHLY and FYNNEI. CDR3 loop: CASSFATGHGYTF. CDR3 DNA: TGTGCCAGCAGTTTCGCGACAGGTCATGGCTACACCTTC.

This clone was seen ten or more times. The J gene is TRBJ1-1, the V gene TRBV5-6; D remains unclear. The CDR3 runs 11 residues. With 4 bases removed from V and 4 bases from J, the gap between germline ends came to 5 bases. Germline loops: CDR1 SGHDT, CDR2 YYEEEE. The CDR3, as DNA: TGTGCCAGCAGCCACGGCACTGAAGCTTTCTTT. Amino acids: CASSHGTEAFF.

The CDR3 region is CASSLSSDRDAFF. The CDR3 nucleotides are TGTGCCAGCAGCTTATCTTCCGACAGAGACGCTTTCTTT. The chain uses TRBV11-3 and TRBJ1-1; a weak D match, TRBD1 (5 bases). With 2 bases removed from V and 11 bases from J, the gap between germline ends came to 15 bases. This CDR3 spans 13 amino acids. The germline gives CDR1 SGHNT, CDR2 YENEEA.

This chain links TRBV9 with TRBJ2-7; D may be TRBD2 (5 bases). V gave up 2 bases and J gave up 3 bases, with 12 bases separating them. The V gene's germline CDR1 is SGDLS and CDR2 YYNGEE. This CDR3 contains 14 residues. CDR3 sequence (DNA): TGTGCCAGCAGCGTCGCATCCGGGGACTACGAGCAGTACTTC. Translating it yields CASSVASGDYEQYF.

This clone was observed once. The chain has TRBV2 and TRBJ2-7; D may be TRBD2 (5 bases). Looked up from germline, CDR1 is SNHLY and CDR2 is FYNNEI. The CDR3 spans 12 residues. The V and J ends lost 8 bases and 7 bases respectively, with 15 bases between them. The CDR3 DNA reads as TGTGCCAGCGCCGGACTCGCGGAGGAGCAGTACTTC. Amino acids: CASAGLAEEQYF.

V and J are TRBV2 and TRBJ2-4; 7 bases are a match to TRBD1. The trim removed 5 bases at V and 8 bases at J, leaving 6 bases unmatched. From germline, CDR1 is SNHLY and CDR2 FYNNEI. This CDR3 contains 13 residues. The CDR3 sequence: CASSPDRADIQYF. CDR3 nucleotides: TGTGCCAGCAGTCCTGACAGGGCGGACATTCAGTACTTC.

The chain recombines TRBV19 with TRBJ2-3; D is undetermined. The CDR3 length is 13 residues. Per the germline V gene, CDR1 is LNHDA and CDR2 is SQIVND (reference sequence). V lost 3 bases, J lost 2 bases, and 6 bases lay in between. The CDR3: CASSILPTDTQYF. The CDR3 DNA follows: TGTGCCAGTAGTATCCTACCCACAGATACGCAGTATTTT. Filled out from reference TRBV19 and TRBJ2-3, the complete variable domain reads DGGITQSPKYLFRKEGQNVTLSCEQNLNHDAMYWYRQDPGQGLRLIYYSQIVNDFQKGDIAEGYSVSREKKESFPLTVTSAQKNPTAFYLCASSILPTDTQYFGPGTRLTVL.

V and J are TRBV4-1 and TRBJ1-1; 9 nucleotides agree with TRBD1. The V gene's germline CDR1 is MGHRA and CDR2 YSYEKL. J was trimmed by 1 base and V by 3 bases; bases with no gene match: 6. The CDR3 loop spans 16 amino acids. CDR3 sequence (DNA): TGCGCCAGCAGCCAGCACAGGACAGGGGCGAACACTGAAGCTTTCTTT. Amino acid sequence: CASSQHRTGANTEAFF.

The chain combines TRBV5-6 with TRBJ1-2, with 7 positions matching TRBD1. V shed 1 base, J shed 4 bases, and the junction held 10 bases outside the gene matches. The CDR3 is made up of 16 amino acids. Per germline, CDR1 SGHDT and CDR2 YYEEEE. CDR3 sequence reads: CASSLRPGTGAYGYTF. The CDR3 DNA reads TGTGCCAGCAGCTTGAGGCCCGGAACAGGGGCCTATGGCTACACCTTC.

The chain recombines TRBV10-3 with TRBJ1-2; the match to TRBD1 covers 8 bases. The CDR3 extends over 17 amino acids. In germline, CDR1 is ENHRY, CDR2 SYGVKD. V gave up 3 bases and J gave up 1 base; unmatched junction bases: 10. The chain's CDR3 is CAISEVGGQGHNYGYTF. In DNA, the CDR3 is TGTGCCATCAGTGAAGTAGGAGGACAGGGCCATAACTATGGCTACACCTTC.

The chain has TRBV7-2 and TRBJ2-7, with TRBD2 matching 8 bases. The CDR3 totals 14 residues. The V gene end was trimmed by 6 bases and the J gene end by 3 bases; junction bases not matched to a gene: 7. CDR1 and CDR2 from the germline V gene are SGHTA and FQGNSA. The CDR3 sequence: CASRERTSGYEQYF. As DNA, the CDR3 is TGTGCCAGCAGGGAACGCACTAGCGGCTACGAGCAGTACTTC.

CDR3 amino acids: CASSLGLAGVSVPASDTQYF. CDR3 DNA: TGCGCCAGCAGCCTGGGACTAGCGGGAGTTTCCGTTCCAGCGTCAGATACGCAGTATTTT. This chain connects TRBV4-1 to TRBJ2-3, with 14 nucleotides matching TRBD2. The CDR3 is 20 amino acids. V lost 4 bases and J lost 4; bases outside the gene matches: 16. Germline CDR1 is MGHRA and CDR2 is YSYEKL.

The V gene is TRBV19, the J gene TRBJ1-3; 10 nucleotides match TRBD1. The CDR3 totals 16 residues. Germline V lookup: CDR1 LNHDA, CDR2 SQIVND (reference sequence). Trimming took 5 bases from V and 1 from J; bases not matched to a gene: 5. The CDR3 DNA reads TGTGCCAGTAGTTTGACAGGGGGCCCTTCTGGAAACACCATATATTTT. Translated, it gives CASSLTGGPSGNTIYF.

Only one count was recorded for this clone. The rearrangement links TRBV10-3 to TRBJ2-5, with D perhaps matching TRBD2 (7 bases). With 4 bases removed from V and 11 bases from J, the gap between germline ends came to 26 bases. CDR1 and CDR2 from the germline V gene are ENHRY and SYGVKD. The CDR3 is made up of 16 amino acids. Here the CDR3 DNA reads TGTGCCATCAGTGGCTTGAGGATCGAGGGGGGGCAGGAGCAGTACTTC. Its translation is CAISGLRIEGGQEQYF.

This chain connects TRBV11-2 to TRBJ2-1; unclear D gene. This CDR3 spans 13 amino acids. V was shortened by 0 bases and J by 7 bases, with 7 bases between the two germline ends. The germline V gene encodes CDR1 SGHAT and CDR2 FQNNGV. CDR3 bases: TGTGCCAGCAGCTTAGATCGAGTGAATGAGCAGTTCTTC. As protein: CASSLDRVNEQFF.

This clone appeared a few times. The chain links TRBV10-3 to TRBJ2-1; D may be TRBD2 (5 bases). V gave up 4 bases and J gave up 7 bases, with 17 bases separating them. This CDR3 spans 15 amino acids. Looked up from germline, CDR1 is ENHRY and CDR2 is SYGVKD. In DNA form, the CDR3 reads TGTGCCATCAGTGGTCTCGGACTTGGGTTGAATGAGCAGTTCTTC. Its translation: CAISGLGLGLNEQFF.

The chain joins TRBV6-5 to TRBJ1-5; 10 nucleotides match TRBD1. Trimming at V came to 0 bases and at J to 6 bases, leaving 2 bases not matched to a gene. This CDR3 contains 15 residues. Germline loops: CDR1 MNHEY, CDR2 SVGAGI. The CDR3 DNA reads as TGTGCCAGCAGTTACTCGGGACAGGGGTTTCAGCCCCAGCATTTT. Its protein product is CASSYSGQGFQPQHF.

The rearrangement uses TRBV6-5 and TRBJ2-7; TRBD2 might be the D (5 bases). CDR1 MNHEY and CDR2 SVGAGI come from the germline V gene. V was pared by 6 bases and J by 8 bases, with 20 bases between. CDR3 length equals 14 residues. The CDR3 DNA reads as TGTGCCAGCAGATCACCGGGCTCCCGGGGAAAGCAGTACTTC. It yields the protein CASRSPGSRGKQYF.